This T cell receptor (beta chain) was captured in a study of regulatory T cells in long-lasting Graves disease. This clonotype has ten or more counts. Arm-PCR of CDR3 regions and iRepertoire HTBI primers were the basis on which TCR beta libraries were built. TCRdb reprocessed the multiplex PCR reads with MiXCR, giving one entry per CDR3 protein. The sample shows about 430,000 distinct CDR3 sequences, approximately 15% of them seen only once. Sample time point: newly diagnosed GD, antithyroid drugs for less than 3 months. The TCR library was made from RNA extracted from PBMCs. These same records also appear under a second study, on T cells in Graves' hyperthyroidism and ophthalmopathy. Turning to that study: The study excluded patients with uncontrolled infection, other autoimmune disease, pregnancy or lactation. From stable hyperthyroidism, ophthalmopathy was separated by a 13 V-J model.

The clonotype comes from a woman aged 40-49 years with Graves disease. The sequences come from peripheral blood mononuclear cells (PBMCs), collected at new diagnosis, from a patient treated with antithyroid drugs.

The CDR3 DNA reads as TGTGCCAGCAGAACAGCATTGAACACTGAAGCTTTCTTT. Amino acids: CASRTALNTEAFF. The chain has TRBV28 and TRBJ1-1, with D unclear. Deletions cut 6 bases from V and 0 bases from J, with 8 bases between. Germline CDR1 is MDHEN and CDR2 is SYDVKM. This CDR3 comprises 13 residues.